The entry below describes one TCR beta chain. This specimen comes from a study of T cell changes during pregnancy in multiple sclerosis. Generated by immunoSEQ multiplex PCR, the TCRdb table keeps only in-frame clones and is missing some. The sample has tens of thousands of clones; 91% are singletons. The length of the CDR3 is 15 residues. The germline V and J ends were trimmed by 2 bases and 3 bases, with 11 bases remaining between them. Germline CDR1 and CDR2: MNHNY and SVGAGI (reference sequence). The TCR originated in a female donor in good health, enrolled as a control in a pregnancy study. This sequence joins TRBV6-6 and TRBJ1-5; D is unclear. The starting material was peripheral blood, obtained in the third trimester of pregnancy. The CDR3 nucleotides read TGTGCCAGCAGTTACGGGGAAGGACTCAATCAGCCCCAGCATTTT. This encodes CASSYGEGLNQPQHF.